The clone carrying this T cell receptor beta chain was counted a few times. Trimming took 3 bases from V and 7 from J; bases not matched to a gene: 8. The CDR3 runs 15 residues. Looked up from germline, CDR1 is SGDLS and CDR2 is YYNGEE. TCRdb processed the RT-PCR reads anew with MiXCR; each CDR3 protein has one entry. The sample holds under 30,000 distinct CDR3 sequences, roughly 7.3% seen once. This sample was included in a study of patients and donors after allogeneic stem cell transplantation. The sequenced material came from blood, either unsorted or a sorted T cell fraction (not recorded which). The clonotype was recovered from a human donor who was either an allogeneic HSCT recipient or a stem cell or donor lymphocyte infusion donor (not recorded which). It is not recorded whose cells these are; they may come from a transplant donor. The chain couples TRBV9 to TRBJ2-3, with 10 bases aligning to TRBD1. The CDR3, as DNA: TGTGCCAGCAGCGCCCGACAGGGGGCGTTAAATACGCAGTATTTT. It encodes CASSARQGALNTQYF.